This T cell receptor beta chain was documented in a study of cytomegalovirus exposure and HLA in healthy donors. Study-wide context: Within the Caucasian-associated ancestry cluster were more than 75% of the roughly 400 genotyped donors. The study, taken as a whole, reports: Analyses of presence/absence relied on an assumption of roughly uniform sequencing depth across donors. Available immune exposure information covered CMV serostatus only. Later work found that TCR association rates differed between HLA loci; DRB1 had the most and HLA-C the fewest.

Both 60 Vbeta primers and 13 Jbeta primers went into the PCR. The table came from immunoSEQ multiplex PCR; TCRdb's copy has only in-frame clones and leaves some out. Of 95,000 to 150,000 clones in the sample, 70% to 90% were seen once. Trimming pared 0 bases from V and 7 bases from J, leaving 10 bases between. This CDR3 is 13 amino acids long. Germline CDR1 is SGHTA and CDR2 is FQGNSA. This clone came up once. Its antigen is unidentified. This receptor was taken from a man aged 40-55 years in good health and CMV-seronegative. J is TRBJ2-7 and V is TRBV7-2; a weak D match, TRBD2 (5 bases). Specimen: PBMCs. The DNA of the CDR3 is TGTGCCAGCAGCTTAGCTTCGTCGGGGGAGCAGTACTTC. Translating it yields CASSLASSGEQYF.